This T cell receptor beta chain appears in the sequencing data of a study of neurological immune-mediated disorders. Notes on the study in general: HTLV-1-associated myelopathy showed the most TCR clonal expansion; multiple sclerosis the least, below healthy controls.

The cDNA came from 5'RACE, which used 10-nucleotide random UMIs. TCRdb analysed the 5' RACE reads with MiXCR anew, one entry per CDR3 protein. The table has under 85,000 distinct CDR3 sequences, 13% to 15% seen once; the top ten hold under 7%. At least ten counts were recorded for this clonotype. Its antigen is currently unknown. As healthy controls, volunteers from a blood bank in Maryland, USA, were used. V dropped 0 bases and J dropped 0; count of bases not matched to a gene: 9. The CDR3 length is 18 residues. The germline gives CDR1 MNHEY, CDR2 SVGAGI. This sequence was found in a woman aged 45-65 years in good health. The chain combines TRBV6-5 with TRBJ1-1; the match to TRBD1 covers 8 bases. The sequenced material came from PBMCs. The CDR3 DNA reads as TGTGCCAGCAGTTACTCGATAGGACAGGGTAGGATGAACACTGAAGCTTTCTTT. Protein sequence: CASSYSIGQGRMNTEAFF.